This paragraph reports one T cell receptor beta chain. Its target is not known. CDR3 length: 13 amino acids. V lost 5 bases and J lost 1, with 11 bases in between. CDR1 is SQVTM and CDR2 is ANQGSEA in the germline V gene. CDR3 and TCR beta VDJ profiling relied on genomic DNA as the template. TCRdb redid the calling of the reads with MiXCR, one entry per CDR3 protein. The data hold some 140,000 distinct CDR3 sequences, with roughly 40% observed a single time. This sample is drawn from a study of CD8+CD57+ T cells in acquired aplastic anemia. Study overall: DNA from sorted CD4+ and CD8+ cells averaged approximately 3.2 ug. Healthy donors yielded some 10 million CD4+ cell reads on average. The study, taken as a whole, reports: The study found no significant CD8+ Simpson's diversity difference between patients and controls. Roughly 30 sequences, all CD8+ CDR3, were shared between patients and controls.

Source material: sorted CD4+, CD8+, or CD8+CD57+ T cells (not recorded which) from PBMCs. This chain links TRBV29-1 with TRBJ2-5; D unclear. This sequence was found in a human donor in good health, serving as a control. The CDR3 is CSVSLTSQETQYF. The CDR3 DNA reads TGCAGCGTTAGCCTTACCAGCCAAGAGACCCAGTACTTC.